This TCR beta chain was recovered during a study of blood T cells in healthy people across ages. This clonotype has only a few counts. Its antigen is currently unknown. Study-wide results and caveats: Higher diversity, along with more naive CD4+ cells, distinguished long-lived donors from aged donors.

Next came a second PCR, run for about 6 to 12 cycles, which used a sample-barcoded 5' primer along with a J-beta primer mix. TCRdb redid the calling of the 5' RACE reads with MiXCR, one entry per CDR3 protein. The top ten hold around 9.2% of the sample, which has about 760,000 distinct CDR3 sequences, 20% to 30% seen once. CDR1 and CDR2 (germline): MDHEN, SYDVKM. The CDR3 contains 14 residues. V shed 7 bases and J 7 bases; nucleotides not matched to a gene: 8. The data were also submitted as part of a second study, on T cells of mothers and their children. That source reports: Among related mother-child pairs, overlap was slightly higher than in unrelated pairs, though not significantly.

The gene calls are TRBV28 and TRBJ2-1; 9 bases map to TRBD2. This sequence was found in a boy aged 5-17 years in good health. Specimen: blood. CDR3 DNA sequence: TGTGCCAGCAAACTAGCGGGCCGGGGAAATGAGCAGTTCTTC. Translated: CASKLAGRGNEQFF.